This T cell receptor (beta chain) was captured by sequencing in a study of post-analysis software for immune sequencing data. Findings of the study overall: Among a handful of TRBV segments more frequent in patients than controls were TRBV5-6, TRBV5-1 and TRBV20-1.

V dropped 5 bases and J dropped 4 bases, with 12 bases sitting between them. This CDR3 region has 13 residues. This clonotype was observed a handful of times. Its specificity is unknown. Included in the TCR beta cDNA libraries were unique molecular identifiers. Using its own MiXCR run on the PCR reads, TCRdb lists one record per CDR3 protein. The sample contains 450,000 to 700,000 distinct CDR3 sequences, roughly two fifths of which appear only once. The source is a girl aged 5 to 17 with multiple sclerosis. The chain uses TRBV12-3 or TRBV12-4 and TRBJ2-7, with TRBD1 as a possible D gene (5 bases). The sample taken for sequencing was blood. The CDR3 protein is CASSPPDTYEQYF. Here the CDR3 DNA reads TGTGCCAGCAGTCCCCCGGACACGTACGAGCAGTACTTC.